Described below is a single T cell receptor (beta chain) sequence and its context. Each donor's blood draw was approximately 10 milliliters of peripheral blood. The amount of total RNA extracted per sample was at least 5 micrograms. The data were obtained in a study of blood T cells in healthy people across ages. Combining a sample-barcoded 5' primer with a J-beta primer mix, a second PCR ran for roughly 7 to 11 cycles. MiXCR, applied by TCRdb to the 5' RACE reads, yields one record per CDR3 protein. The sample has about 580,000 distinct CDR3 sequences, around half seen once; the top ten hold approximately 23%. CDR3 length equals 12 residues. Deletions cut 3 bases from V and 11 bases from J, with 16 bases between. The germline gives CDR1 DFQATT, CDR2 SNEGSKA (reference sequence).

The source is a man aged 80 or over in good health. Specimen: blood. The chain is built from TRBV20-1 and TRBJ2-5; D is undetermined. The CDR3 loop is CSAREDYNEQYF. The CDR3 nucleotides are TGCAGTGCTAGGGAAGATTACAATGAGCAGTACTTC.